Given below is one T cell receptor (beta chain) in context. Its antigen has not been determined. A junction boundary mismatches the germline segment, possibly from a read error. CDR1 SGHTA and CDR2 FQGNSA are derived from the germline V gene. The CDR3, from cysteine to phenylalanine, totals 13 residues. The read is trimmed to its CDR3 DNA, 39 bases read in frame from base 1. The sample belongs to a study of blood T cell repertoires in COVID-19 (dated by TCRdb to 2020 to 2022). Looking at the study overall: Samples covering the acute and convalescent phases of COVID-19 were provided by collaborators in the United States, Italy and Spain. The prospective study material was composed of cDNA or gDNA derived from T cells, B-cell-depleted T cells, or PBMCs. Subjects who had been exposed to COVID-19, were actively infected with it, or had recovered from it provided the deeply sampled blood TCRbeta repertoires that made up the dataset. A freely available public database, intended as a resource for researchers studying the immune response to SARS-CoV-2, is where the repertoires were released. Samples came from the ongoing ImmuneRACE study (first 160 participants) plus 1,254 subjects from 6 global collaborators. The sample metadata nearly always contained a de-identified subject ID, COVID-19 status, age in years and sex. Where available, HLA class I and class II types were obtained from metadata supplied by the sample provider rather than from assay-based typing. Beyond this particular receptor, the publication reports: How much clinical and demographic metadata was included differed by source and by participant, and the metadata was provided uncurated.

The immunoSEQ Assay, a bias-controlled multiplex PCR, was used to amplify TCRbeta CDR3 regions from genomic DNA. As for the original processing: Within the assay, amplification of reference gene primers was used to estimate how many nucleated cells each sample contained. To quantify the absolute abundance of each unique TCRbeta CDR3 rearrangement, sequence reads were collapsed and filtered. For each sample, productive Simpson clonality was calculated by taking the square root of Simpson's diversity index across productive rearrangements. TCRdb stores this immuneACCESS table with in-frame sequences only. Part of the clones is absent; in the studies checked, under half of the shortfall reflects unresolved V genes, and no reason is known for the rest. V and J calls and clone size are those listed in that table; D and trimming were worked out from the DNA. A total of 150,000 to 200,000 clones appear in this sample, approximately 77% of them only once. 15% to 20% of the sample is held by the ten biggest clonotypes.

Participants in the prospective study were aged roughly 18 to 100 years, lived in some 24 United States geographic areas, and enrolled through a virtual design. In the prospective study, cohorts were assigned on the basis of participant-reported clinical history obtained from a screening survey and a study questionnaire. Recovered participants in ImmuneRACE Cohort 3 were defined as having two consecutive negative NP/OP PCR tests, clearance from a healthcare professional, or resolution of symptoms. Mobile phlebotomists in the prospective study collected whole blood, serum and a nasopharyngeal or oropharyngeal swab from every participant. Prospective study participants could optionally give additional blood draws and questionnaires over an approximately two-month period. Before DNA extraction, prospective study blood samples were shipped either frozen or at room temperature.

This TCR was recovered from a man aged 60 to 69 who had recovered from COVID-19. The rearrangement combines TRBV7-2 with TRBJ2-1, with 14 bases aligning to TRBD2. The sequenced sample was PBMCs or T cells enriched from blood (not recorded which). The bases read TGTGCCAGCAGCTTGACTAGCGGGGGGGGCTCGATCTTC. The translation is CASSLTSGGGSIF.